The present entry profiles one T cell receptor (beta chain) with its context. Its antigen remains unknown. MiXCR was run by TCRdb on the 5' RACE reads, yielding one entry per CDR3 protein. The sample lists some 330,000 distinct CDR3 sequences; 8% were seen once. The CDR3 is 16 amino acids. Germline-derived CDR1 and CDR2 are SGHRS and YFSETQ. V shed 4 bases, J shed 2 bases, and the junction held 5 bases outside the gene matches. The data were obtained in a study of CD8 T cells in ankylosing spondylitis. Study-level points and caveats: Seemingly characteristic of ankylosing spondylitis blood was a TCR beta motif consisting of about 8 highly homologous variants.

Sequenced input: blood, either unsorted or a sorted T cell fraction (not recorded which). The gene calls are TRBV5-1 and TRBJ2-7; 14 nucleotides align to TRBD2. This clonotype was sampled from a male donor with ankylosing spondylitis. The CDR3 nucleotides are TGCGCCAGCAGCCCTGGACTAGCGGGAGGACCCTACGAGCAGTACTTC. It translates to CASSPGLAGGPYEQYF.